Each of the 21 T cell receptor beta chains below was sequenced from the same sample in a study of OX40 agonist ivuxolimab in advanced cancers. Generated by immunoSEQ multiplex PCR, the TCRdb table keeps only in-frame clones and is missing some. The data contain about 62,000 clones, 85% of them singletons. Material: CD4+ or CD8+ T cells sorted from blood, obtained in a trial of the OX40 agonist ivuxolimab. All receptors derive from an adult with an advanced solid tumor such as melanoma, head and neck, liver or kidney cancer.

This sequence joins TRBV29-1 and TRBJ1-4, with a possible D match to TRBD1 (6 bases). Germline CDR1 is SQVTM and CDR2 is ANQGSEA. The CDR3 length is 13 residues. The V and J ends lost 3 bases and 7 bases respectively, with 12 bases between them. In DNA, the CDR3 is TGCAGCGTTGATCAGGGGTCTGGTGAAAAACTGTTTTTT. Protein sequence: CSVDQGSGEKLFF.

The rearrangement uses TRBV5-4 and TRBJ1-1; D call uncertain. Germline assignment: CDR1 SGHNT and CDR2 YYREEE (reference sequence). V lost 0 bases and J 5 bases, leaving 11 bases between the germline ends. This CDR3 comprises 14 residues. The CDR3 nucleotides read TGTGCCAGCAGCTTGGTATCCGGGGAAACTGAAGCTTTCTTT. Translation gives CASSLVSGETEAFF.

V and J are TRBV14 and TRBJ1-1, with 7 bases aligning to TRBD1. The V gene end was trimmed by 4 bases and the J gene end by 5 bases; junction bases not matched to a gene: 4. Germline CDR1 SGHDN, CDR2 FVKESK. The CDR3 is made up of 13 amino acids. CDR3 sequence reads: CASSLTGETEAFF. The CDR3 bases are TGTGCCAGCAGCCTCACAGGGGAGACTGAAGCTTTCTTT.

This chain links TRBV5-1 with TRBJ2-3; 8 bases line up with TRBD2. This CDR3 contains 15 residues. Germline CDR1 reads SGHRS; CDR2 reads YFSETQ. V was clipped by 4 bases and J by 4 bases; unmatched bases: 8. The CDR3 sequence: CASSQTSVKSDTQYF. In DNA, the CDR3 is TGCGCCAGCAGCCAGACTAGCGTTAAGTCAGATACGCAGTATTTT.

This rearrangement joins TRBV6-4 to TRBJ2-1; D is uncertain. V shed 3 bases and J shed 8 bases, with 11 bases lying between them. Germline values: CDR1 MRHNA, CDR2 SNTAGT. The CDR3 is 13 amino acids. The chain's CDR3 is CASSEGPGYEQFF. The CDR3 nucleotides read TGTGCCAGCAGTGAAGGGCCAGGTTATGAGCAGTTCTTC.

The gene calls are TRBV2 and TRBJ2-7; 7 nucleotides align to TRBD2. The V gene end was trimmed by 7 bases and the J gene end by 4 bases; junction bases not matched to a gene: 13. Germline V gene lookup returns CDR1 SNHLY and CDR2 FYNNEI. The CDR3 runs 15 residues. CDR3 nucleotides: TGTGCCAGCACCCAGAGCGCGGGGGTGTGGTACGAGCAGTACTTC. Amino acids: CASTQSAGVWYEQYF.

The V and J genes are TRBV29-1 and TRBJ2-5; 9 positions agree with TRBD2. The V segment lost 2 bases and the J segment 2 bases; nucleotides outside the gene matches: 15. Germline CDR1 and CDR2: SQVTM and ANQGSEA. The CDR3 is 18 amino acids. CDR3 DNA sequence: TGCAGCGTTGAACAGGGACTAGCAATAAGCGGATTGCAAGAGACCCAGTACTTC. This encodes CSVEQGLAISGLQETQYF.

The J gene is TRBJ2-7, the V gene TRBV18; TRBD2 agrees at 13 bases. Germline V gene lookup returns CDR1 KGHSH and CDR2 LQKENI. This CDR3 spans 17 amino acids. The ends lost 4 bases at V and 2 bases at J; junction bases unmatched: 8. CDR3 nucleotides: TGTGCCAGCTCACGAGGGACTAGCGGGATCCTAACCTACGAGCAGTACTTC. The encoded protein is CASSRGTSGILTYEQYF.

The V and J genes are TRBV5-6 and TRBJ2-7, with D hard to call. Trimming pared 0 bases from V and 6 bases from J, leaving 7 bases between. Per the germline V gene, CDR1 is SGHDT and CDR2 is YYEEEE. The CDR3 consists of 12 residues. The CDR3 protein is CASSLDSGEQYF. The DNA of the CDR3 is TGTGCCAGCAGCTTGGACTCGGGCGAGCAGTACTTC.

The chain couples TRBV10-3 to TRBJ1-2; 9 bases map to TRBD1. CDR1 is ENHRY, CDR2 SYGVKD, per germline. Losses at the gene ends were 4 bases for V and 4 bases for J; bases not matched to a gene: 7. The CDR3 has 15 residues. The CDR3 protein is CAISGGQGRGYGYTF. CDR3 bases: TGTGCCATCAGTGGGGGACAGGGACGAGGCTATGGCTACACCTTC.

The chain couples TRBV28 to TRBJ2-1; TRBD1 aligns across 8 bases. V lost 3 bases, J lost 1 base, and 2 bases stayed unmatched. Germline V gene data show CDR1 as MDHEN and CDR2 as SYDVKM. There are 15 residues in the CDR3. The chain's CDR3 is CASSFWTGSYNEQFF. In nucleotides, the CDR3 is TGTGCCAGCAGTTTTTGGACAGGGTCCTACAATGAGCAGTTCTTC.

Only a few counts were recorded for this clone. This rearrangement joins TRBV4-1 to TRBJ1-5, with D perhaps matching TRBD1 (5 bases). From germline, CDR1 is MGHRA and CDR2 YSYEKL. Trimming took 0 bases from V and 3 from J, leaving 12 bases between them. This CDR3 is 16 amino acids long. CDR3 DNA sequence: TGCGCCAGCAGCCAAGATCCAGGGAGTTTCAATCAGCCCCAGCATTTT. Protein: CASSQDPGSFNQPQHF.

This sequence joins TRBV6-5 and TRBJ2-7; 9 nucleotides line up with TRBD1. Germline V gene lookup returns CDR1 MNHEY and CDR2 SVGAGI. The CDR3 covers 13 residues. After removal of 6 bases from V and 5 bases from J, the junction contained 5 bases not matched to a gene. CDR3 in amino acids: CASSGTGIDEQYF. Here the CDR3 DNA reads TGTGCCAGCAGCGGGACAGGGATCGACGAGCAGTACTTC.

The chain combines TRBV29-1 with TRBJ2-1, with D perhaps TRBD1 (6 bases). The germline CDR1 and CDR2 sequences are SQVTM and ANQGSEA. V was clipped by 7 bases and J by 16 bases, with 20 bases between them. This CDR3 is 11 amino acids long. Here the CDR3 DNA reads TGCAGCGGAAGATTAAGGACAGTGCAATTCTTC. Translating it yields CSGRLRTVQFF.

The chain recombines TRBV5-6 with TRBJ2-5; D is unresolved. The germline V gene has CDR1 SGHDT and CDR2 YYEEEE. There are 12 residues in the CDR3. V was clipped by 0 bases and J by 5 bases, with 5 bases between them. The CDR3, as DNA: TGTGCCAGCAGCTTGGCCGGGGAGACCCAGTACTTC. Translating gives CASSLAGETQYF.

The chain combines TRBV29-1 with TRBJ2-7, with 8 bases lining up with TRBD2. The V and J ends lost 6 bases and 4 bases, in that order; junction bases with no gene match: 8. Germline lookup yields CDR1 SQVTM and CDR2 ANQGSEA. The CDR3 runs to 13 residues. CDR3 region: CSVAGTSSYEQYF. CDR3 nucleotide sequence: TGCAGCGTCGCCGGGACTAGTAGTTACGAGCAGTACTTC.

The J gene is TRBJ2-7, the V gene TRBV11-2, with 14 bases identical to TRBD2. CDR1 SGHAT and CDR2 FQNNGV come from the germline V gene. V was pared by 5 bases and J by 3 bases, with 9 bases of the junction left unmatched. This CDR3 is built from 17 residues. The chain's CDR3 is CASSQGTSGSFIYEQYF. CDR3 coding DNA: TGTGCCAGCAGCCAAGGGACTAGCGGGAGTTTTATCTACGAGCAGTACTTC.

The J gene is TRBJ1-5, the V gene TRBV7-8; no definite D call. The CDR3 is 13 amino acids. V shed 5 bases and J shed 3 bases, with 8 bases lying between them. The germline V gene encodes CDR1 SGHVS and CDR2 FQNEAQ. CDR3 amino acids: CASSPRANQPQHF. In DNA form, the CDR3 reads TGTGCCAGCAGCCCCCGGGCCAATCAGCCCCAGCATTTT. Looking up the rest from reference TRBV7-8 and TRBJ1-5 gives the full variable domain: GAGVSQSPRYKVAKRGQDVALRCDPISGHVSLFWYQQALGQGPEFLTYFQNEAQLDKSGLPSDRFFAERPEGSVSTLKIQRTQQEDSAVYLCASSPRANQPQHFGDGTRLSIL.

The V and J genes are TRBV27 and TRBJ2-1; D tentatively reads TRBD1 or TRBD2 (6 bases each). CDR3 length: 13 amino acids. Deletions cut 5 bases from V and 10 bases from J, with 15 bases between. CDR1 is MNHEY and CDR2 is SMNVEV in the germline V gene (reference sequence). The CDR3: CASSPGGRQEQFF. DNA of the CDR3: TGTGCCAGCAGTCCCGGGGGCCGGCAAGAGCAGTTCTTC.

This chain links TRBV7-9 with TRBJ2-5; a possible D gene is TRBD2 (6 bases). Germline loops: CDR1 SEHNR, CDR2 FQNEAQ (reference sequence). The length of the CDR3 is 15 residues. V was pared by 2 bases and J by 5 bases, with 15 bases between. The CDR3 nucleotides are TGTGCCAGCAGCTTACCCCCCGGAGGGGCTGAGACCCAGTACTTC. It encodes CASSLPPGGAETQYF.

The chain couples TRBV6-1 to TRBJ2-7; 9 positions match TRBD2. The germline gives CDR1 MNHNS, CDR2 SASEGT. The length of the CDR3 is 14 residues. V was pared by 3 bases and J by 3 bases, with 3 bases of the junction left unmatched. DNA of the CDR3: TGTGCCAGCAGTGACGTAGCGGGGGTCTACGAGCAGTACTTC. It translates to CASSDVAGVYEQYF.